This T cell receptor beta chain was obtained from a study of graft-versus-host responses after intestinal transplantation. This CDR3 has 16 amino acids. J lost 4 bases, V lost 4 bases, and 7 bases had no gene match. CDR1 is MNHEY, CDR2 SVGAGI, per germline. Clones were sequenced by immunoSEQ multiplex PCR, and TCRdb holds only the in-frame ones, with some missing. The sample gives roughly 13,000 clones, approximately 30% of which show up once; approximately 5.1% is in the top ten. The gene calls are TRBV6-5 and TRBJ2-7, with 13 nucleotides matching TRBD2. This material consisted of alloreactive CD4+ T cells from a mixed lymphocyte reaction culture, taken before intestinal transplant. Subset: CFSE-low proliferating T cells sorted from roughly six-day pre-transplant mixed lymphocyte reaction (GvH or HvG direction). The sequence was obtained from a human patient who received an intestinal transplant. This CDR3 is CASSSLTSGRKYEQYF. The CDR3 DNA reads TGTGCCAGCAGTTCGTTGACTAGCGGGAGGAAATACGAGCAGTACTTC.